Shown below are 12 T cell receptor beta chains from a single sample sequenced in a study of blood T cell repertoires in COVID-19. The protocol was immunoSEQ multiplex PCR, while the TCRdb copy is restricted to in-frame clones and leaves out a portion. Of about 140,000 clones in the sample, more than 60% were seen once. The sequenced sample was peripheral blood. The receptor source for this set is a woman aged 60 to 75 with acute or convalescent COVID-19.

V is TRBV5-1 and J is TRBJ2-5, with 9 bases that match TRBD1. The CDR3 loop spans 15 amino acids. Germline V gives CDR1 SGHRS, CDR2 YFSETQ. After removal of 0 bases from V and 2 bases from J, the junction contained 2 bases not matched to a gene. The DNA of the CDR3 is TGCGCCAGCAGCTTGGGCGACAGGGGGCAAGAGACCCAGTACTTC. Translating it yields CASSLGDRGQETQYF.

V is TRBV19 and J is TRBJ1-6, with D uncertain. Per the germline V gene, CDR1 is LNHDA and CDR2 is SQIVND (reference sequence). V was shortened by 0 bases and J by 7 bases, with 16 bases between the two germline ends. The length of the CDR3 is 17 residues. CDR3 sequence: CASSIEWEGSWNSPLHF. The CDR3 DNA is TGTGCCAGTAGTATAGAGTGGGAGGGCTCCTGGAATTCACCCCTCCACTTT.

The chain carries TRBV7-3 and TRBJ2-2; perhaps D is TRBD1 or TRBD2 (9 bases each). Between the trimmed V and J ends, which lost 7 bases and 3 bases, there was a span of 27 bases. This CDR3 is 19 amino acids long. CDR1 and CDR2 from the germline V gene are SGHTA and FQGTGA. The CDR3 DNA follows: TGTGCCAGCAATTTTGGGGGACAGGGCCTAGCGGGATACACCGGGGAGCTGTTTTTT. It translates to CASNFGGQGLAGYTGELFF. Full variable domain (outside the CDR3, taken from reference TRBV7-3 and TRBJ2-2): GAGVSQTPSNKVTEKGKYVELRCDPISGHTALYWYRQSLGQGPEFLIYFQGTGAADDSGLPNDRFFAVRPEGSVSTLKIQRTERGDSAVYLCASNFGGQGLAGYTGELFFGEGSRLTVL.

The V and J genes are TRBV7-9 and TRBJ2-3, with 9 bases identical to TRBD2. The CDR3 spans 18 residues. Germline CDR1 reads SEHNR; CDR2 reads FQNEAQ (reference sequence). J was trimmed by 4 bases and V by 4 bases; bases with no gene match: 15. For the CDR3, the DNA is TGTGCCAGCAGCTCGACCTTTCGACTAGCGGACATGCCAGATACGCAGTATTTT. Translating it yields CASSSTFRLADMPDTQYF.

This chain joins TRBV3-1 (or the pseudogene TRBV3-2) and TRBJ2-1; possibly TRBD1 for D (6 bases). The CDR3 sequence is 13 residues long. Germline values: CDR1 LGHDT, CDR2 YNNKEL (reference sequence). The V end was cut by 4 bases, the J end by 8 bases, with 12 bases between. The CDR3 region has the DNA TGTGCCAGCAGCCCATACCAGGGGCATGAGCAGTTCTTC. Translating gives CASSPYQGHEQFF.

The V call is TRBV6-5, the J call TRBJ2-3, with D uncertain. The CDR3 totals 15 residues. Trimming removed 7 bases at V and 0 bases at J, with 14 bases between. CDR1 and CDR2 from the germline V gene are MNHEY and SVGAGI. CDR3 DNA: TGTGCCAGCACCTGGCGCGGAGTTAGCACAGATACGCAGTATTTT. Translated, it gives CASTWRGVSTDTQYF.

This sequence joins TRBV3-1 (or the pseudogene TRBV3-2) and TRBJ1-2; perhaps TRBD1 as D (6 bases). The CDR3 extends over 15 amino acids. CDR1 is LGHDT and CDR2 is YNNKEL in the germline V gene (reference sequence). With 2 bases removed from V and 5 bases from J, the gap between germline ends came to 15 bases. CDR3 sequence (DNA): TGTGCCAGCAGCCAAAGGGACACACGACTATATGGCTACACCTTC. Its protein is CASSQRDTRLYGYTF.

The chain employs TRBV19 and TRBJ2-7; 9 bases line up with TRBD1. V shed 3 bases, J shed 4 bases, and the junction held 7 bases outside the gene matches. From germline, CDR1 is LNHDA and CDR2 SQIVND (reference sequence). The CDR3 is 15 residues long. The CDR3 region has the DNA TGTGCCAGTAGTATGGTGGGGACAGGGTTATACGAGCAGTACTTC. It encodes CASSMVGTGLYEQYF.

The chain combines TRBV30 with TRBJ2-5; TRBD2 is a possible D gene (5 bases). With 0 bases removed from V and 5 bases from J, the gap between germline ends came to 16 bases. CDR1 is GTSNPN, CDR2 SVGIG, per germline (reference sequence). The CDR3 loop spans 15 amino acids. The CDR3 bases are TGTGCCTGGAGTGTACGGCAACTAGTAAAGGAGACCCAGTACTTC. Residues: CAWSVRQLVKETQYF.

In this sample, this clone turned up a few times. This chain links TRBV30 with TRBJ1-1; a weak D match, TRBD1 (5 bases). In germline, CDR1 is GTSNPN, CDR2 SVGIG (reference sequence). Trimming cost V 6 bases and J 3 bases, with 20 bases left between them. This CDR3 has 15 residues. The CDR3 loop is CACLRVWIGDTEAFF. The CDR3, as DNA: TGTGCCTGCCTCAGGGTTTGGATTGGGGACACTGAAGCTTTCTTT.

The table lists this clone with a count of one. The CDR3: CASSILTSLTSYNEQFF. CDR3 nucleotides: TGTGCCAGTAGTATCCTCACTAGCTTAACCTCCTACAATGAGCAGTTCTTC. The V call is TRBV19, the J call TRBJ2-1, with TRBD2 as a possible D gene (6 bases). Germline V CDR1 and CDR2: LNHDA, SQIVND (reference sequence). V was trimmed by 3 bases and J by 0 bases, leaving 15 bases between them. The CDR3 covers 17 residues.

The chain has TRBV19 and TRBJ2-5, with a possible D match to TRBD2 (5 bases). Between the trimmed V and J ends, which lost 7 bases and 5 bases, there was a span of 23 bases. The CDR3 extends over 16 amino acids. The V gene's germline CDR1 is LNHDA and CDR2 SQIVND (reference sequence). CDR3 nucleotides: TGTGCCAGTACCCGGACTTTGGCGGCGTCGATCGAGACCCAGTACTTC. It translates to CASTRTLAASIETQYF.